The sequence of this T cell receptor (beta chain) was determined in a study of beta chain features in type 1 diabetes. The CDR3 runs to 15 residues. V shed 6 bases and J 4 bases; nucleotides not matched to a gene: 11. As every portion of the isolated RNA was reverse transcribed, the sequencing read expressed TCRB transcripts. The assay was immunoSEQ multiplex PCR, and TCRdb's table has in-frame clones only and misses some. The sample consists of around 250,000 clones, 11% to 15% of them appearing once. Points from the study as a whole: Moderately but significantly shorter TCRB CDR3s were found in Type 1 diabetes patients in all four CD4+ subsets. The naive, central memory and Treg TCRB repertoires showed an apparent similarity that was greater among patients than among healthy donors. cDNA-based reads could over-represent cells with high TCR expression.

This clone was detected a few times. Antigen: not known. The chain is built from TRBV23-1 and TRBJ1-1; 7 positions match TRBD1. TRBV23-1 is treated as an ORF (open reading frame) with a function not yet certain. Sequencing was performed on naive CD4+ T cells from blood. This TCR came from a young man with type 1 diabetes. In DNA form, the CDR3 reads TGCGCCAGCAGCCGATTCCACAGGGGTTGCACTGAAGCTTTCTTT. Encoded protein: CASSRFHRGCTEAFF.